These 13 T cell receptor beta chains were all obtained from the same sample, sequenced in a study of T-cell memory formation after mild COVID-19. TCRdb itself ran the 5' RACE reads through MiXCR, one entry per CDR3 protein. The data hold over 300,000 distinct CDR3 sequences, with 20% to 25% observed a single time. The sample was PBMCs or a T cell subset sorted from them (not recorded which). The receptors were gathered from a young man who had mild COVID-19 (a few samples of this study predate the infection). Cell type and time point are not known.

There are a few counts of this clonotype. This chain links TRBV11-2 with TRBJ1-1; D perhaps matches TRBD1 (6 bases). Germline CDR1 SGHAT, CDR2 FQNNGV. This CDR3 region has 15 residues. V was trimmed by 0 bases and J by 11 bases, leaving 19 bases between them. The CDR3 sequence is CASSLDPGRVTGAFF. The DNA for the CDR3 is TGTGCCAGCAGCTTAGATCCCGGCCGGGTCACAGGGGCTTTCTTT.

In this sample, this clonotype turned up a few times. The chain combines TRBV20-1 with TRBJ1-5; the D is unclear. This CDR3 comprises 14 residues. V gave up 6 bases and J gave up 2 bases, with 14 bases separating them. CDR1 and CDR2 (germline): DFQATT, SNEGSKA (reference sequence). The DNA of the CDR3 is TGCAGTGCGAAGCCGCTGTGGGGCAATCAGCCCCAGCATTTT. It specifies CSAKPLWGNQPQHF.

This clonotype was seen a handful of times. The V call is TRBV2, the J call TRBJ1-5; D remains unclear. In germline, CDR1 is SNHLY, CDR2 FYNNEI. Trimming left V 6 bases short and J 3 bases short, with 12 bases between. This CDR3 has 14 amino acids. The CDR3 DNA sequence: TGTGCCAGCAGAGCCACAGAATCCAATCAGCCCCAGCATTTT. Protein sequence: CASRATESNQPQHF.

The rearrangement links TRBV20-1 to TRBJ2-5, with 9 positions matching TRBD2. Trimming cost V 0 bases and J 5 bases; bases outside gene matches: 4. Germline V CDR1 and CDR2: DFQATT, SNEGSKA (reference sequence). CDR3 size: 14 residues. The CDR3 protein is CSARDSGGPETQYF. The CDR3 nucleotides are TGCAGTGCTAGAGATAGCGGGGGCCCGGAGACCCAGTACTTC.

This chain links TRBV4-1 with TRBJ2-3; either TRBD1 or TRBD2 may supply D (5 bases each). The CDR3 has 15 residues. V lost 5 bases to trimming and J lost 2 bases, with 14 bases between them. Germline-derived CDR1 and CDR2 are MGHRA and YSYEKL. The chain's CDR3 is CASSVTGTVTDTQYF. The CDR3 DNA sequence: TGCGCCAGCAGCGTCACCGGGACGGTCACAGATACGCAGTATTTT.

The chain combines TRBV7-9 with TRBJ1-2; 7 bases are a match to TRBD1. J lost 0 bases, V lost 8 bases, and 3 bases had no gene match. The V gene's germline CDR1 is SEHNR and CDR2 FQNEAQ (reference sequence). The CDR3 length is 13 residues. The CDR3 DNA reads as TGTGCCAGCGGGACAGAAGCTAACTATGGCTACACCTTC. Residues: CASGTEANYGYTF.

There are a few counts of this clonotype. This sequence joins TRBV9 and TRBJ1-3; a weak D match, TRBD1 (6 bases). Deletions cut 3 bases from V and 0 bases from J, with 16 bases between. Looked up from germline, CDR1 is SGDLS and CDR2 is YYNGEE. There are 17 residues in the CDR3. The CDR3 DNA is TGTGCCAGCAGCGAGAAGATTGGACAGAACTCTGGAAACACCATATATTTT. Translation: CASSEKIGQNSGNTIYF.

The table lists this clonotype with a few counts. The chain is built from TRBV2 and TRBJ2-3; possibly TRBD2 for D (7 bases). The CDR3 has 17 residues. Between the trimmed V and J ends, which lost 6 bases and 0 bases, there was a span of 19 bases. Germline values: CDR1 SNHLY, CDR2 FYNNEI. CDR3 sequence reads: CASSTSYAGASTDTQYF. DNA for the CDR3: TGTGCCAGCAGCACATCCTATGCGGGGGCCAGCACAGATACGCAGTATTTT.

This rearrangement joins TRBV15 to TRBJ2-1; TRBD1 matches 11 bases. The V gene end was trimmed by 3 bases and the J gene end by 7 bases; junction bases not matched to a gene: 2. Germline V lookup: CDR1 LNHNV, CDR2 YYDKDF (reference sequence). The CDR3 loop spans 14 amino acids. CDR3 in DNA: TGTGCCACCAGCAGGGGACAGGGGGGAAATGAGCAGTTCTTC. Translation gives CATSRGQGGNEQFF.

The chain recombines TRBV15 with TRBJ2-1, with 10 bases matching TRBD1. The CDR3 sequence is 16 residues long. The germline V gene has CDR1 LNHNV and CDR2 YYDKDF (reference sequence). The V segment lost 3 bases and the J segment 8 bases; nucleotides outside the gene matches: 10. The CDR3 loop is CATSSLGQGVSDEQFF. The CDR3 coding sequence is TGTGCCACCAGCAGTCTAGGACAGGGGGTCTCGGATGAGCAGTTCTTC.

This clonotype appeared many times. This chain joins TRBV2 and TRBJ1-2; 7 bases match TRBD1. Germline V CDR1 and CDR2: SNHLY, FYNNEI. The CDR3 runs to 14 residues. The J segment lost 4 bases and the V segment lost 8 bases, leaving 10 bases of the junction unmatched. The CDR3: CASLYLGQSYGYTF. For the CDR3, the DNA is TGTGCCAGCCTTTATTTGGGACAGAGCTATGGCTACACCTTC.

This clonotype was detected many times. The rearrangement uses TRBV12-3 or TRBV12-4 and TRBJ1-4; D is uncertain. This CDR3 is 14 amino acids long. Trimming stripped 3 bases from V and 7 bases from J, with 12 bases between. The DNA of the CDR3 is TGTGCCAGCAGTTTTGGTGGACTCGGTGAAAAACTGTTTTTT. It encodes CASSFGGLGEKLFF.

This clonotype occurred a few times. V and J are TRBV7-2 and TRBJ2-3; D is tentatively TRBD1 or TRBD2 (6 bases each). Trimming pared 5 bases from V and 2 bases from J, leaving 17 bases between. The CDR3 runs to 16 residues. Germline CDR1 SGHTA, CDR2 FQGNSA. The CDR3 sequence is CASSAPGAHDTDTQYF. CDR3 DNA sequence: TGTGCCAGCAGCGCACCGGGGGCCCATGACACAGATACGCAGTATTTT.